Presented here are 27 T cell receptor beta chains from one specimen sequenced in a study of read filtering for tumor transcriptome and immune sequencing. Molecular barcoded adaptors covering alpha/delta and beta/gamma chains were used on around 370 ng RNA. MiXCR was run by TCRdb on the reads, yielding one entry per CDR3 protein. The repertoire holds about 90,000 distinct CDR3 sequences, 9% to 15% seen once, with 15% in the top ten. The specimen was a population of CD138-negative cells sorted from bone marrow. These receptors came from a donor over 35 with multiple myeloma.

This clonotype has a count of ten or more. A much larger clone differs from this one at a single base, so this may be a read error. This chain links TRBV6-4 with TRBJ2-1; 9 bases match TRBD2. Germline V gene lookup returns CDR1 MRHNA and CDR2 SNTAGT. The length of the CDR3 is 14 residues. The CDR3 DNA is TGTGCCAGCAGTGGGCTAGCGGGACTCAATGGGCAGTTCTTC. As protein: CASSGLAGLNGQFF.

This clonotype was recorded many times. The rearrangement uses TRBV27 and TRBJ1-1; perhaps TRBD1 as D (6 bases). Germline V gene data show CDR1 as MNHEY and CDR2 as SMNVEV (reference sequence). Trimming shortened V by 6 bases and J by 4 bases, and 18 bases separated the two germline ends. The CDR3 has 15 amino acids. The CDR3 reads CASSPGESRGTEAFF. DNA for the CDR3: TGTGCCAGCAGCCCCGGTGAGTCCAGGGGCACTGAAGCTTTCTTT.

Details on this clonotype: The conserved phenylalanine or tryptophan is not found at the CDR3 terminus, so this likely reflects a read error. The chain combines TRBV29-1 with TRBJ1-2, with 8 bases fitting TRBD1. Germline CDR1 SQVTM, CDR2 ANQGSEA. The J segment lost 0 bases and the V segment lost 4 bases, leaving 10 bases of the junction unmatched. The CDR3 has 16 residues. The CDR3 nucleotides are TGCAGCGTTGGGGGCGGACAGGGACAAGCTAACTATGGCTACACCTCC. It encodes CSVGGGQGQANYGYTS.

As regards this clonotype: A single base separates this from a much larger clone, so it may be a read error. V usage is TRBV2 and J usage is TRBJ1-2; a possible D gene is TRBD1 (6 bases). In germline, CDR1 is SNHLY, CDR2 FYNNEI. CDR3 length equals 14 residues. V lost 1 base and J 10 bases, leaving 16 bases between the germline ends. This CDR3 is CASSEELGAIDYTF. CDR3 in DNA: TGTGCCAGCAGTGAAGAACTGGGGGCCATTGACTACACCTTC.

This clonotype was counted ten times or more. The chain joins TRBV5-1 to TRBJ2-5, with TRBD1 matching 9 bases. Per germline, CDR1 SGHRS and CDR2 YFSETQ. The junction had 7 bases not matched to a gene; V was cut back by 6 bases and J by 1 base. CDR3 length: 15 amino acids. The CDR3 here is CASTGQGMFQETQYF. The CDR3 DNA reads as TGCGCCAGCACAGGACAGGGGATGTTCCAAGAGACCCAGTACTTC. Variable domain in full (rest from reference TRBV5-1 and TRBJ2-5): KAGVTQTPRYLIKTRGQQVTLSCSPISGHRSVSWYQQTPGQGLQFLFEYFSETQRNKGNFPGRFSGRQFSNSRSEMNVSTLELGDSALYLCASTGQGMFQETQYFGPGTRLLVL.

The V and J genes are TRBV12-3 or TRBV12-4 and TRBJ2-1, with D possibly called TRBD1 or TRBD2 (5 bases each). Trimming removed 5 bases at V and 8 bases at J, with 19 bases between. The CDR3 covers 15 residues. The chain's CDR3 is CASSPSGRDGHEQFF. CDR3 nucleotides: TGTGCCAGCAGTCCCTCGGGGCGCGATGGCCATGAGCAGTTCTTC.

Regarding this clonotype: The conserved final phenylalanine or tryptophan is absent from the CDR3, which likely points to a read error. The chain recombines TRBV5-1 with TRBJ1-1; TRBD1 matches 9 bases. The ends lost 4 bases at V and 5 bases at J; junction bases unmatched: 3. This CDR3 has 13 residues. Germline values: CDR1 SGHRS, CDR2 YFSETQ. CDR3 in DNA: TGCGCCAGCAGCGGACAGGGGAGAACTGAAGCTTTCCTT. It is translated as CASSGQGRTEAFL.

This clonotype occurred many times. This rearrangement joins TRBV5-1 to TRBJ2-7, with 7 positions matching TRBD1. Per the germline V gene, CDR1 is SGHRS and CDR2 is YFSETQ. This CDR3 has 14 amino acids. V dropped 3 bases and J dropped 2; count of bases not matched to a gene: 5. The CDR3 DNA sequence: TGCGCCAGCAGCTCCCCGGGACAGACCTACGAGCAGTACTTC. It specifies CASSSPGQTYEQYF.

As to this clonotype: It is likely a read error, because the conserved phenylalanine at the end of the CDR3 is missing. The chain is built from TRBV27 and TRBJ1-2; 7 bases fit TRBD1. The CDR3 length is 14 residues. Germline V gene data show CDR1 as MNHEY and CDR2 as SMNVEV (reference sequence). J was trimmed by 4 bases and V by 3 bases; bases with no gene match: 5. The CDR3 loop reads CASSFRDRTYGYTL. CDR3 coding DNA: TGTGCCAGCAGTTTCCGGGACAGAACCTATGGCTACACCCTC.

This clonotype was counted at least ten times. V usage is TRBV23-1 and J usage is TRBJ1-5, with 10 nucleotides matching TRBD1. TRBV23-1 is labeled an ORF, and its function is uncertain. V gave up 0 bases and J gave up 6 bases; unmatched junction bases: 14. This CDR3 has 19 amino acids. CDR3 region: CASSQSRDRGRSGSQPQHF. CDR3 nucleotide sequence: TGCGCCAGCAGTCAATCCCGGGACAGGGGTCGATCGGGATCTCAGCCCCAGCATTTT.

This clonotype was observed a few times. This sequence may be a read error, since a much larger clone differs from it by one base. The V gene is TRBV12-3 or TRBV12-4, the J gene TRBJ1-1; D gene ambiguous. V lost 2 bases and J 8 bases, leaving 9 bases between the germline ends. The CDR3 totals 12 residues. CDR3 sequence (DNA): TGTGCCAGCAGTTTACTCCGACAAGAAGCTTTCTTT. Translation: CASSLLRQEAFF.

Ten or more counts support this clonotype. This chain joins TRBV6-6 and TRBJ1-2, with no clear D. The length of the CDR3 is 12 residues. The V gene's germline CDR1 is MNHNY and CDR2 SVGAGI (reference sequence). V was trimmed by 5 bases and J by 2 bases, leaving 6 bases between them. CDR3 amino acids: CASSAENYGYTF. The CDR3 DNA is TGTGCCAGCAGTGCGGAGAACTATGGCTACACCTTC.

Ten or more counts support this clonotype. One end of the junction is discordant with germline, which a read error may explain. The chain uses TRBV7-7 and TRBJ2-5, with TRBD2 matching 9 bases. Germline lookup yields CDR1 SSHAT and CDR2 FNYEAQ (reference sequence). The CDR3 length is 15 residues. CDR3 sequence reads: CASSFNSGRMETQYF. The DNA of the CDR3 is TGTGCTAGCAGCTTTAACAGCGGGAGGATGGAGACCCAGTACTTC.

This clonotype has a handful of counts. One end of the junction fails to match germline, which may point to a read error. The chain is built from TRBV29-1 and TRBJ1-2, with D possibly being TRBD1 (5 bases). Germline loops: CDR1 SQVTM, CDR2 ANQGSEA. This CDR3 region has 14 residues. Here the CDR3 reads CSVEERGENYGYTF. The CDR3 nucleotides read TGCAGCGTTGAAGAACGGGGGGAGAACTACGGCTACACCTTC.

As regards this clonotype: This clone may be a read error of a much larger clone one base away. V usage is TRBV12-3 or TRBV12-4 and J usage is TRBJ2-1, with D possibly matching TRBD2 (5 bases). V lost 5 bases to trimming and J lost 10 bases, with 24 bases between them. This CDR3 spans 16 amino acids. The CDR3 nucleotides are TGTGCCAGCAGTCAACCCCTGGGAGAGGGATTTCTCGAGCAGTTCTTC. Encoded protein: CASSQPLGEGFLEQFF.

This clonotype was counted at least ten times. The chain carries TRBV5-1 and TRBJ1-3, with TRBD1 identical over 10 bases. The CDR3 sequence is 15 residues long. The V gene end was trimmed by 4 bases and the J gene end by 4 bases; junction bases not matched to a gene: 5. Per germline, CDR1 SGHRS and CDR2 YFSETQ. The CDR3 spells CASSGGQGGGNTIYF. CDR3 sequence (DNA): TGCGCCAGCAGCGGAGGACAGGGGGGAGGAAACACCATATATTTT.

This clonotype was seen ten or more times. V gene TRBV24-1 combines with J gene TRBJ2-3; TRBD2 is a possible D gene (6 bases). From germline, CDR1 is KGHDR and CDR2 SFDVKD. The CDR3 has 14 amino acids. V was trimmed by 3 bases and J by 2 bases, leaving 8 bases between them. CDR3 protein: CATSDREFTDTQYF. The CDR3 DNA is TGTGCCACCAGTGATCGGGAGTTCACAGATACGCAGTATTTT.

The table lists this clonotype with a few counts. This chain joins TRBV5-1 and TRBJ2-1, with D possibly TRBD1 on 6 matching bases. V was cut by 4 bases and J by 2 bases, with 13 bases left in between. Per the germline V gene, CDR1 is SGHRS and CDR2 is YFSETQ. This CDR3 region has 15 residues. The CDR3 DNA reads as TGCGCCAGCAGCGCCACAGGGCTCGCCTACAATGAGCAGTTCTTC. It specifies CASSATGLAYNEQFF.

The sample holds one count of this clonotype. The CDR3 carries no conserved terminal phenylalanine or tryptophan, so it likely arises from a read error. It is unclear where the CDR3 begins or ends on the DNA, so no DNA is shown, and the CDR3 is as TCRdb lists it. The gene calls are TRBV24-1 and TRBJ2-1; the D call TRBD2 from the table was never checked on the DNA. Germline CDR1 KGHDR, CDR2 SFDVKD. The CDR3 is 16 amino acids in total, end residues counted. The CDR3 protein is CATSGVLAGATNEQLY.

Ten or more counts support this clonotype. V usage is TRBV28 and J usage is TRBJ2-7; D possibly corresponds to TRBD1 (6 bases). CDR1 is MDHEN, CDR2 SYDVKM, per germline. The CDR3 covers 15 residues. Trimming shortened V by 5 bases and J by 7 bases, and 21 bases separated the two germline ends. The CDR3 loop reads CASSLTRTALGEQYF. The CDR3 DNA sequence: TGTGCCAGCAGTCTCACCCGGACAGCTCTGGGGGAGCAGTACTTC.

This clonotype was picked up a small number of times. A much more abundant neighbour one base away suggests this may be a read error. The V gene is TRBV9, the J gene TRBJ2-1; D is unclear. Germline values: CDR1 SGDLS, CDR2 YYNGEE. The CDR3 is 16 residues long. CDR3: CASSVEVGSSYNGQFF. CDR3 nucleotide sequence: TGTGCCAGCAGCGTAGAGGTCGGTAGCTCCTACAATGGGCAGTTCTTC.

In its sample, this clonotype was seen many times. V usage is TRBV6-5 and J usage is TRBJ2-1, with 7 bases that match TRBD2. Germline values: CDR1 MNHEY, CDR2 SVGAGI. J was trimmed by 0 bases and V by 5 bases; bases with no gene match: 4. The CDR3 length is 15 residues. The CDR3 nucleotides are TGTGCCAGCAGTCATAGCGGGTCCTCCTACAATGAGCAGTTCTTC. It translates to CASSHSGSSYNEQFF.

This clonotype has ten or more counts. CDR3 sequence (DNA): TGCAGTGCAATAACCTACACAGATACGCAGTATTTT. This translates into CSAITYTDTQYF. V usage is TRBV20-1 and J usage is TRBJ2-3; D is unresolved. The length of the CDR3 is 12 residues. V dropped 6 bases and J dropped 2 bases, with 9 bases sitting between them. CDR1 DFQATT and CDR2 SNEGSKA come from the germline V gene (reference sequence).

In its sample, this clonotype was seen many times. The chain employs TRBV20-1 and TRBJ2-3; D gene uncertain. CDR1 and CDR2 (germline): DFQATT, SNEGSKA (reference sequence). The CDR3 has 15 residues. V was shortened by 8 bases and J by 1 base, with 19 bases between the two germline ends. In nucleotides, the CDR3 is TGCAGTACCCGGGCCGCCAATAGGGGCACAGATACGCAGTATTTT. This gives the protein CSTRAANRGTDTQYF.

The table lists this clonotype with many counts. The chain joins TRBV6-5 to TRBJ2-6; tentatively, D is TRBD2 (6 bases). Trimming pared 2 bases from V and 0 bases from J, leaving 14 bases between. Per the germline V gene, CDR1 is MNHEY and CDR2 is SVGAGI. CDR3 length: 18 amino acids. The CDR3 protein is CASSYRVGGHSGANVLTF. CDR3 in DNA: TGTGCCAGCAGTTACCGAGTGGGAGGCCACTCTGGGGCCAACGTCCTGACTTTC.

This clonotype was observed at least ten times. The CDR3 loop reads CASSERTAYGYTF. The CDR3 nucleotides read TGTGCCAGCAGTGAGCGGACAGCCTATGGCTACACCTTC. This chain uses TRBV25-1 with TRBJ1-2; D may be TRBD1 (6 bases). Germline V gene data show CDR1 as MGHDK and CDR2 as SYGVNS. The ends were cut back, 3 bases at V and 4 bases at J, with 9 bases in the middle. CDR3 length: 13 residues.

The J gene is TRBJ1-3, the V gene TRBV28; no clear D gene. In germline, CDR1 is MDHEN, CDR2 SYDVKM. The CDR3 has 14 amino acids. The germline V and J ends were trimmed by 6 bases and 0 bases, with 9 bases remaining between them. The CDR3 DNA reads as TGTGCCAGCAGCTCTACAAACTCTGGAAACACCATATATTTT. Its protein is CASSSTNSGNTIYF.